The T cell receptor (beta chain) described here comes from a study of monozygotic twins with inflammatory bowel disease. This CDR3 spans 14 amino acids. The germline gives CDR1 LGHDT, CDR2 YNNKEL (reference sequence). TCRdb reprocessed the 5' RACE reads, keeping one entry per CDR3 protein, no DNA. Recorded for this sample: approximately 330,000 distinct CDR3 sequences. Sample: blood. This receptor was taken from a human donor with ulcerative colitis or Crohn's disease, or a healthy co-twin of an affected twin (not recorded which). V and J are TRBV3-1 and TRBJ2-7. CDR3 sequence reads: CASSQARGLYEQYF.